The entry that follows covers one T cell receptor beta chain sequence. The germline V gene encodes CDR1 SGDLS and CDR2 YYNGEE. V lost 3 bases and J lost 3; bases outside the gene matches: 1. The CDR3 has 14 residues. A second PCR of roughly 6 to 12 cycles used a sample-barcoded 5' primer and a J-beta primer mix. TCRdb re-derived calls from the 5' RACE reads in MiXCR, one entry per CDR3 protein. The top ten hold roughly 3.5% of the sample, which has 600,000 to 1,000,000 distinct CDR3 sequences, roughly 25% seen once. This sample is part of a study of blood T cells in healthy people across ages. Per sample, no less than 5 micrograms of total RNA were extracted. The data also belong to a second study, concerning T cells of mothers and their children. That paper adds: cDNA was made from all extracted RNA, around 1.5 ug per 15 ul.

The sequencing sample was made of blood. This receptor was taken from a boy between 10 and 17 years old in good health. The chain couples TRBV9 to TRBJ1-4, with 8 bases fitting TRBD1. The CDR3 DNA sequence: TGTGCCAGCAGCGGGACAGGGCCTAATGAAAAACTGTTTTTT. Translation: CASSGTGPNEKLFF. The entire variable domain, with the rest obtained from reference TRBV9 and TRBJ1-4, is as follows: DSGVTQTPKHLITATGQRVTLRCSPRSGDLSVYWYQQSLDQGLQFLIQYYNGEERAKGNILERFSAQQFPDLHSELNLSSLELGDSALYFCASSGTGPNEKLFFGSGTQLSVL.